Sequencing of this T cell receptor beta chain was carried out in a study of human T cells and chemical hapten exposure. At the level of the study: Investigators sensitized around 2 cm by around 2 cm of upper inner arm skin with 2% DPC. Study findings and constraints: Unchanged with DPC sensitization were TCRs above 1 in 1000 frequency.

TCRdb used MiXCR to reprocess the RACE reads, holding one entry per CDR3 protein. The profile shows tens of thousands of distinct CDR3 sequences, over 3% of them singletons. The CDR3 contains 17 residues. The V and J ends lost 1 base and 6 bases, in that order; junction bases with no gene match: 11. Germline CDR1 and CDR2: PRHDT and FYEKMQ (reference sequence). Time point of the sample: patch test 2, 6 weeks after DPC sensitization. Treatment indicated: therapeutic diphenylcyclopropenone sensitization with weekly scalp DPC. Alopecia patients, 18 to 70 years old and DPC-suitable, served as donors. Many counts were recorded for this clonotype. Its target is not known.

The receptor was isolated from a man aged 40-50 years with alopecia areata. Some clones in this sample may be carry-over from other donors' samples. The chain links TRBV13 to TRBJ2-3; TRBD1 aligns across 9 bases. The source material was whole blood, sampled in connection with sensitization to the hapten diphenylcyclopropenone (DPC). The DNA of the CDR3 is TGTGCCAGCAGCTTAGTGGCCCGAGACAGGGGGATGGATACGCAGTATTTT. This gives the protein CASSLVARDRGMDTQYF.